One and the same sample provided the 27 T cell receptor beta chains below, sequenced in a study of CD8 T cells in ankylosing spondylitis. TCRdb passed the 5' RACE reads through MiXCR, listing each CDR3 protein once. The sample yields over 150,000 distinct CDR3 sequences, 13% seen once. The sequenced sample consisted of blood, either unsorted or a sorted T cell fraction (not recorded which). All receptors derive from a male donor with ankylosing spondylitis or in good health (not recorded which).

This chain joins TRBV11-2 and TRBJ2-3; TRBD2 agrees at 10 bases. The CDR3 has 15 residues. Unmatched junction bases numbered 3, after V lost 2 bases and J lost 4 bases. From germline, CDR1 is SGHAT and CDR2 FQNNGV. Here the CDR3 DNA reads TGTGCCAGCAGCTTAAGCGGGGGGGTCCCAGATACGCAGTATTTT. This translates into CASSLSGGVPDTQYF.

This clonotype was recorded a few times. The chain uses TRBV28 and TRBJ1-5, with no clear D. V dropped 7 bases and J dropped 4 bases, with 8 bases sitting between them. The germline V gene has CDR1 MDHEN and CDR2 SYDVKM. This CDR3 is built from 12 residues. CDR3 amino acids: CASTRRNQPQHF. For the CDR3, the DNA is TGTGCCAGCACCCGACGTAATCAGCCCCAGCATTTT.

The V gene is TRBV7-2, the J gene TRBJ2-7; possible D gene TRBD2, 7 bases. Germline CDR1 reads SGHTA; CDR2 reads FQGNSA. V was pared by 1 base and J by 0 bases, with 10 bases between. The CDR3 is made up of 15 amino acids. The CDR3 nucleotides are TGTGCCAGCAGCTTAGAGGGGGGGAGCTCCTACGAGCAGTACTTC. Amino acid sequence: CASSLEGGSSYEQYF.

This clonotype occurred a few times. This chain links TRBV27 with TRBJ1-4; 8 positions agree with TRBD1. The V and J ends lost 5 bases and 4 bases, in that order; junction bases with no gene match: 6. CDR1 and CDR2 from the germline V gene are MNHEY and SMNVEV (reference sequence). This CDR3 is built from 15 residues. CDR3 sequence reads: CASSIRQGLNEKLFF. The CDR3 coding sequence is TGTGCCAGCAGTATAAGACAGGGGCTTAATGAAAAACTGTTTTTT.

The chain has TRBV12-5 and TRBJ2-2; no reliable D call. Looked up from germline, CDR1 is LGHNT and CDR2 is FRNRAP. CDR3 length equals 15 residues. In DNA form, the CDR3 reads TGTGCCCAACGGAAGGGCCGCTCGAACACCGGGGAGCTGTTTTTT. Protein product: CAQRKGRSNTGELFF.

The chain joins TRBV27 to TRBJ2-2, with D uncertain. Deletions cut 3 bases from V and 7 bases from J, with 9 bases between. This CDR3 comprises 13 residues. Germline loops: CDR1 MNHEY, CDR2 SMNVEV (reference sequence). CDR3 sequence: CASSLRRVGELFF. The CDR3 coding sequence is TGTGCCAGCAGTTTGAGACGGGTCGGGGAGCTGTTTTTT.

V usage is TRBV27 and J usage is TRBJ2-7; a weak D match, TRBD1 (6 bases). Germline V gene data show CDR1 as MNHEY and CDR2 as SMNVEV (reference sequence). This CDR3 has 15 residues. Trimming left V 1 base short and J 7 bases short, with 17 bases between. CDR3 coding DNA: TGTGCCAGCAGTTTATTCGGACAGTCAGATGGGGAGCAGTACTTC. This sequence encodes CASSLFGQSDGEQYF.

CDR3 coding DNA: TGTGCCAGCAGTTTCTTTCAGGGCAGCGCAGATACGCAGTATTTT. It translates to CASSFFQGSADTQYF. This chain joins TRBV27 and TRBJ2-3; TRBD1 is a possible D gene (5 bases). V gave up 3 bases and J gave up 4 bases, with 14 bases separating them. The CDR3 has 15 amino acids. Germline V lookup: CDR1 MNHEY, CDR2 SMNVEV (reference sequence).

This chain links TRBV9 with TRBJ2-5; 9 bases agree with TRBD2. The CDR3 has 16 residues. V lost 3 bases to trimming and J lost 7 bases; unmatched junction nucleotides: 13. Germline assignment: CDR1 SGDLS and CDR2 YYNGEE. The CDR3 protein is CASSGRTSGLRATQYF. CDR3 DNA: TGTGCCAGCAGCGGCCGAACTAGCGGGTTGAGGGCGACCCAGTACTTC.

To note about this clonotype: Germline and junction disagree at one end, which may indicate a read error. The chain employs TRBV7-6 and TRBJ2-2; D is perhaps TRBD1 or TRBD2 (5 bases each). This CDR3 contains 16 residues. Germline V gives CDR1 SGHVS, CDR2 FNYEAQ. As DNA, the CDR3 is TGTGCCAGCAGCCCACCCCCGGGACCCACCACCCGGGAGCTGTTTTTT. It encodes CASSPPPGPTTRELFF.

This clonotype has a handful of counts. The V and J genes are TRBV7-9 and TRBJ2-3, with D tentatively TRBD2 (7 bases). V was pared by 5 bases and J by 0 bases, with 15 bases between. Per the germline V gene, CDR1 is SEHNR and CDR2 is FQNEAQ (reference sequence). The CDR3 sequence is 16 residues long. Here the CDR3 DNA reads TGTGCCAGCAGCCCCCCGGCGGGGGCAAGCACAGATACGCAGTATTTT. Protein sequence: CASSPPAGASTDTQYF.

This sequence joins TRBV19 and TRBJ2-3; TRBD1 aligns across 7 bases. The length of the CDR3 is 13 residues. Trimming took 7 bases from V and 3 from J; bases not matched to a gene: 4. The germline V gene has CDR1 LNHDA and CDR2 SQIVND (reference sequence). The CDR3 DNA reads as TGTGCCAGTAAGGGACAGACAACAGATACGCAGTATTTT. This codes for CASKGQTTDTQYF.

J is TRBJ2-1 and V is TRBV6-1, with D perhaps matching TRBD2 (7 bases). Germline CDR1 reads MNHNS; CDR2 reads SASEGT. The CDR3 consists of 15 residues. Trimming removed 6 bases from V and 8 bases from J, with 20 bases in between. The CDR3 DNA reads TGTGCCAGCAGCTCCGGGCGGGGGCCGAGGGATGAGCAGTTCTTC. Encoded protein: CASSSGRGPRDEQFF.

V is TRBV5-1 and J is TRBJ2-3; TRBD2 matches 14 bases. Trimming removed 5 bases from V and 2 bases from J; junction bases left unmatched: 4. Germline values: CDR1 SGHRS, CDR2 YFSETQ. This CDR3 region has 16 residues. The CDR3 bases are TGCGCCAGCAGTTGGACTAGCGGGGGGACCACAGATACGCAGTATTTT. Encoded protein: CASSWTSGGTTDTQYF.

The sample holds a few counts of this clonotype. The chain employs TRBV3-1 and TRBJ2-7; D is unresolved. V was cut by 6 bases and J by 6 bases, with 12 bases left in between. This CDR3 is 12 amino acids long. Germline V lookup: CDR1 LGHDT, CDR2 YNNKEL (reference sequence). The CDR3, as DNA: TGTGCCAGCAGTTGGGCCTCTAGCGAGCAGTACTTC. Translated: CASSWASSEQYF.

The chain is built from TRBV5-1 and TRBJ2-1, with TRBD1 matching 9 bases. After removal of 1 base from V and 3 bases from J, the junction contained 2 bases not matched to a gene. This CDR3 contains 15 residues. Germline V gene sequence: CDR1 SGHRS, CDR2 YFSETQ. CDR3 sequence reads: CASSLSTGGYNEQFF. CDR3 sequence (DNA): TGCGCCAGCAGCTTGTCGACAGGGGGCTACAATGAGCAGTTCTTC.

In this sample, this clonotype turned up a few times. The J gene is TRBJ2-1, the V gene TRBV7-6; 8 bases agree with TRBD2. Germline CDR1 is SGHVS and CDR2 is FNYEAQ. J was trimmed by 0 bases and V by 1 base; bases with no gene match: 5. This CDR3 contains 17 residues. The CDR3 DNA is TGTGCCAGCAGCTTAGTTCCGGGGACTAGCTCCTACAATGAGCAGTTCTTC. Its translation: CASSLVPGTSSYNEQFF.

The chain has TRBV20-1 and TRBJ2-2; D might be TRBD1 (6 bases). V dropped 4 bases and J dropped 3 bases, with 18 bases sitting between them. CDR3 length: 16 amino acids. Germline V lookup: CDR1 DFQATT, CDR2 SNEGSKA (reference sequence). The CDR3 protein is CSAIPLGDTYTGELFF. The CDR3 nucleotides are TGCAGTGCTATACCCCTCGGGGACACCTACACCGGGGAGCTGTTTTTT.

The chain couples TRBV12-3 or TRBV12-4 to TRBJ2-5; the D is unclear. The CDR3 covers 13 residues. Between the trimmed V and J ends, which lost 3 bases and 5 bases, there was a span of 10 bases. The CDR3 sequence is CASSFGFGETQYF. The CDR3 bases are TGTGCCAGCAGTTTCGGATTTGGGGAGACCCAGTACTTC.

This clonotype was observed many times. The chain carries TRBV5-1 and TRBJ2-2; possible D gene TRBD1, 5 bases. Germline V gene data show CDR1 as SGHRS and CDR2 as YFSETQ. This CDR3 region has 13 residues. The ends were cut back, 4 bases at V and 7 bases at J, with 11 bases in the middle. The CDR3 here is CASSVSGIGELFF. CDR3 in DNA: TGCGCCAGCAGCGTCTCAGGGATCGGGGAGCTGTTTTTT.

The J gene is TRBJ2-1, the V gene TRBV7-6, with D hard to call. Trimming stripped 2 bases from V and 3 bases from J, with 8 bases between. CDR1 and CDR2 (germline): SGHVS, FNYEAQ. The CDR3 contains 14 residues. The CDR3 spells CASSLSSNYNEQFF. CDR3 DNA sequence: TGTGCCAGCAGCTTATCTAGTAACTACAATGAGCAGTTCTTC.

This chain uses TRBV20-1 with TRBJ2-1, with 8 bases aligning to TRBD2. Trimming took 0 bases from V and 7 from J; bases not matched to a gene: 5. CDR3 length: 14 amino acids. Germline V gene sequence: CDR1 DFQATT, CDR2 SNEGSKA (reference sequence). CDR3 DNA: TGCAGTGCTAGAGACGAGCGGGAGAGAAATGAGCAGTTCTTC. Translating it yields CSARDERERNEQFF.

V is TRBV4-1 and J is TRBJ2-7; D is ambiguous. Germline V lookup: CDR1 MGHRA, CDR2 YSYEKL. The CDR3 is 12 residues long. V was clipped by 4 bases and J by 7 bases, with 11 bases between them. The DNA for the CDR3 is TGCGCCAGCAGCCGGGTCTCTGGGGAGCAGTACTTC. The encoded protein is CASSRVSGEQYF.

This clonotype was recorded a few times. J is TRBJ2-3 and V is TRBV20-1; 16 nucleotides align to TRBD2. J gave up 7 bases and V 6 bases, and 4 bases lay outside the gene matches. This CDR3 is 14 amino acids long. Germline CDR1 and CDR2: DFQATT and SNEGSKA (reference sequence). CDR3 bases: TGCAGTGCCGGGACTAGCGGGAGGGGGAATACGCAGTATTTT. Its translation is CSAGTSGRGNTQYF.

In its sample, this clonotype was seen many times. The CDR3 region has the DNA TGCAGCGAAAGACAGTTCTCCACAGATACGCAGTATTTT. Protein: CSERQFSTDTQYF. The chain recombines TRBV29-1 with TRBJ2-3; perhaps TRBD1 as D (5 bases). CDR1 is SQVTM, CDR2 ANQGSEA, per germline. The CDR3 consists of 13 residues. V lost 7 bases and J 2 bases, leaving 13 bases between the germline ends.

This clonotype was detected many times. The chain recombines TRBV5-1 with TRBJ2-7; 7 bases map to TRBD1. The germline V gene encodes CDR1 SGHRS and CDR2 YFSETQ. The CDR3 runs to 18 residues. Trimming cost V 0 bases and J 1 base; bases outside gene matches: 13. The DNA of the CDR3 is TGCGCCAGCAGCTTGGTAGCGTGGGGACAGAGGACATCCTACGAGCAGTACTTC. Protein sequence: CASSLVAWGQRTSYEQYF.

This clonotype has a handful of counts. The J gene is TRBJ2-3, the V gene TRBV3-1; D might be TRBD1 (6 bases). Looked up from germline, CDR1 is LGHDT and CDR2 is YNNKEL (reference sequence). V was shortened by 3 bases and J by 0 bases, with 19 bases between the two germline ends. The CDR3 is made up of 18 amino acids. The DNA of the CDR3 is TGTGCCAGCAGCCACGGTAGACCGGGACACTTCAGCACAGATACGCAGTATTTT. Its translation is CASSHGRPGHFSTDTQYF.